The sequence of this T cell receptor beta chain was determined in a study of blood T cell repertoires in COVID-19. Study background: Nucleic acid was either cDNA or gDNA, and it came from T cells, B-cell-depleted T cells, or PBMCs.

The germline CDR1 and CDR2 sequences are MNHNY and SVGAGI (reference sequence). CDR3 length: 13 residues. Unmatched junction bases numbered 8, after V lost 5 bases and J lost 8 bases. Measured with immunoSEQ multiplex PCR; TCRdb has only the in-frame clones, and not every one. The data show about 130,000 clones, around 87% seen once. Sample: peripheral blood. This chain connects TRBV6-6 to TRBJ1-2, with TRBD1 matching over 7 bases. This receptor was identified in a woman aged 45 to 65 who had recovered from COVID-19. CDR3 coding DNA: TGTGCCAGCAGTCCCCGCCGGGACAGAGGCTACACCTTC. Protein product: CASSPRRDRGYTF.